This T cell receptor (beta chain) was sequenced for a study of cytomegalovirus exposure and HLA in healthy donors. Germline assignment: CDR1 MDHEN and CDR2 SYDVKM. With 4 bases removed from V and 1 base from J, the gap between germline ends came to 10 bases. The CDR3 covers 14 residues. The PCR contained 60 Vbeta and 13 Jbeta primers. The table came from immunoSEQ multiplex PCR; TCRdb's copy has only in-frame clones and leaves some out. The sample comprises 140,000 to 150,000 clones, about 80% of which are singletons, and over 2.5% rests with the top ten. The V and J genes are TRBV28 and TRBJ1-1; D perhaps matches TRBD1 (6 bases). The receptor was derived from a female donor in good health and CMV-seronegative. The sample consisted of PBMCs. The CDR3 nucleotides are TGTGCCAGCAGTTCCGGGACACAGAACACTGAAGCTTTCTTT. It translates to CASSSGTQNTEAFF.